This T cell receptor (beta chain) emerged from a study of blood T cells in healthy people across ages. This clonotype came up a few times. The CDR3 spans 18 residues. Trimming took 6 bases from V and 4 from J; bases not matched to a gene: 17. Germline V gives CDR1 MNHNS, CDR2 SASEGT. Extracted total RNA amounted to at least 5.5 micrograms for each sample. For the second PCR, which ran for about 7 to 12 cycles, a sample-barcoded 5' primer and a J-beta primer mix were used. TCRdb re-called the 5' RACE reads with MiXCR, one entry per CDR3 protein. The data hold approximately 730,000 distinct CDR3 sequences, with around half observed a single time.

The sequence came from a man older than 75 in good health. The chain joins TRBV6-1 to TRBJ2-3, with TRBD2 matching 9 bases. The specimen sequenced was blood. CDR3 in amino acids: CASSRPGSSGRSADTQYF. The CDR3 coding sequence is TGTGCCAGCAGCCGACCGGGGAGTAGCGGGAGATCAGCAGATACGCAGTATTTT.